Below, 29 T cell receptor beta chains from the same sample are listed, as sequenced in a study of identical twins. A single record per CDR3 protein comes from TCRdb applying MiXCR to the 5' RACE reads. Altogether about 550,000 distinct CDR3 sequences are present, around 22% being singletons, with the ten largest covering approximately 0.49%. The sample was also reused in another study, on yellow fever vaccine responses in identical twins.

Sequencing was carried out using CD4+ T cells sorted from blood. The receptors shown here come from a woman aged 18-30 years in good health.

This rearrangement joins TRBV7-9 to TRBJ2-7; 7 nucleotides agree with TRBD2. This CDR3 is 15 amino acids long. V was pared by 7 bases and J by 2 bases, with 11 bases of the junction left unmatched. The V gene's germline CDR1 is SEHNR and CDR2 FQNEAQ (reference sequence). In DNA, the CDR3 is TGTGCCAGCACCACCTCGGCGGGAGTAGCCTACGAGCAGTACTTC. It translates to CASTTSAGVAYEQYF.

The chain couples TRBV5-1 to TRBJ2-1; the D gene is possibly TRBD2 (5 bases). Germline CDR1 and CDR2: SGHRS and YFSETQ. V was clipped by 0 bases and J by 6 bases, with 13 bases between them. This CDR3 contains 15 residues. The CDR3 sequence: CASSLVAGSGNEQFF. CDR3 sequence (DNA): TGCGCCAGCAGCTTGGTGGCGGGTTCGGGCAATGAGCAGTTCTTC.

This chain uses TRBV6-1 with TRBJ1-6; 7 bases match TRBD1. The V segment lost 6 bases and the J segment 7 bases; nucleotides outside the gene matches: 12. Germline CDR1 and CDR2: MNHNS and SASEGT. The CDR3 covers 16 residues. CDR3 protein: CASRITGEGWNSPLHF. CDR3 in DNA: TGTGCCAGCAGGATAACAGGGGAGGGATGGAATTCACCCCTCCACTTT.

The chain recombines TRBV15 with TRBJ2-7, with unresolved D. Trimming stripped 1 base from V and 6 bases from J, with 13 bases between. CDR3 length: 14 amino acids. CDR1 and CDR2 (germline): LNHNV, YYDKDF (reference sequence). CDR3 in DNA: TGTGCCACCAGCAGAGTCCCCAGACTCGGCGAGCAGTACGTC. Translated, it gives CATSRVPRLGEQYV.

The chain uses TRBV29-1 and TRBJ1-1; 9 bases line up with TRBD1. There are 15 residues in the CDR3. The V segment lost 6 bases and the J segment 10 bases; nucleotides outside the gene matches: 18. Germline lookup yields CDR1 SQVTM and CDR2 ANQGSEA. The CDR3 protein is CSVTYTGTGKVAAFF. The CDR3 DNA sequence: TGCAGCGTAACGTACACCGGGACAGGGAAGGTAGCAGCTTTCTTT.

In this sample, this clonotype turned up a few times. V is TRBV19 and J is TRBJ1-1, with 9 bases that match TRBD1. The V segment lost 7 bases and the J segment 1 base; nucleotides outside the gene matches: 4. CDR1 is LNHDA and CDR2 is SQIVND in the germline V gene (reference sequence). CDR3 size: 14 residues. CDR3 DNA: TGTGCCAGTACCCAGGGACAGGGGAACACTGAAGCTTTCTTT. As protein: CASTQGQGNTEAFF.

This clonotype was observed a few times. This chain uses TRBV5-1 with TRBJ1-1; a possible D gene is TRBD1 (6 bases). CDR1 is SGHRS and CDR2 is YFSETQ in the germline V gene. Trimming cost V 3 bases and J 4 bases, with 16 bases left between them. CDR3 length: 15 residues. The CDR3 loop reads CASSSGGGRGTEAFF. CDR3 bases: TGCGCCAGCAGCTCCGGCGGGGGGCGAGGCACTGAAGCTTTCTTT.

The CDR3 is CASRVATNEKLFF. CDR3 in DNA: TGCGCCAGCAGGGTTGCAACTAATGAAAAACTGTTTTTT. This sequence joins TRBV5-1 and TRBJ1-4; D unresolved. CDR3 size: 13 residues. V shed 5 bases and J shed 0 bases, with 5 bases lying between them. Germline loops: CDR1 SGHRS, CDR2 YFSETQ.

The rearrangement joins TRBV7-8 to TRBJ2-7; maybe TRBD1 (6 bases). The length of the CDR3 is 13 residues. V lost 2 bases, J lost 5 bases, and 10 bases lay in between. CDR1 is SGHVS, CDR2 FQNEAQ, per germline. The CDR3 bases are TGTGCCAGCAGCTTAAGGACAGCCGACGAGCAGTACGTC. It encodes CASSLRTADEQYV.

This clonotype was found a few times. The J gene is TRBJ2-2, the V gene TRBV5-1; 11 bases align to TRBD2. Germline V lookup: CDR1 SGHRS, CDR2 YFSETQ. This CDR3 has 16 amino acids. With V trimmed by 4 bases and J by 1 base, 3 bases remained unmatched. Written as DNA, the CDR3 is TGCGCCAGCAGCACGGGGACTAGCGGGAACACCGGGGAGCTGTTTTTT. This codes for CASSTGTSGNTGELFF. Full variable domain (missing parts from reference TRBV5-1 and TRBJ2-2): KAGVTQTPRYLIKTRGQQVTLSCSPISGHRSVSWYQQTPGQGLQFLFEYFSETQRNKGNFPGRFSGRQFSNSRSEMNVSTLELGDSALYLCASSTGTSGNTGELFFGEGSRLTVL.

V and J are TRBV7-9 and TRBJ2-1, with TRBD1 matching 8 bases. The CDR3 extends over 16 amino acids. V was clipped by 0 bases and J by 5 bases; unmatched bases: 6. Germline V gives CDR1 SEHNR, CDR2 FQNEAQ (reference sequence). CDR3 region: CASSLATGERNNEQFF. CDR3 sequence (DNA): TGTGCCAGCAGCTTAGCGACAGGGGAACGTAACAATGAGCAGTTCTTC. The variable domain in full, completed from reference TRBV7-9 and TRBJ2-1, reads DTGVSQNPRHKITKRGQNVTFRCDPISEHNRLYWYRQTLGQGPEFLTYFQNEAQLEKSRLLSDRFSAERPKGSFSTLEIQRTEQGDSAMYLCASSLATGERNNEQFFGPGTRLTVL.

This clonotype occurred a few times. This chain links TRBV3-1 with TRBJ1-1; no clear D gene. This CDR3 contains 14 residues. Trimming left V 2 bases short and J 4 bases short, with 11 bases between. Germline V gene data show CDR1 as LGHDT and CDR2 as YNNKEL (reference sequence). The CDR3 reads CASSQPPEITEAFF. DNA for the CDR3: TGTGCCAGCAGCCAACCACCGGAAATCACTGAAGCTTTCTTT.

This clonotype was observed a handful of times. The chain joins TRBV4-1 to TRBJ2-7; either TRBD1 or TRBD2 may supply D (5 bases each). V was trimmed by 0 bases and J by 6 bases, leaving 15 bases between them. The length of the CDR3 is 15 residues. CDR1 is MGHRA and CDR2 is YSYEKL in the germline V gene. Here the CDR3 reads CASSQEGRRGGEQYF. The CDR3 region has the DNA TGCGCCAGCAGCCAAGAGGGACGCCGGGGTGGCGAGCAGTACTTC.

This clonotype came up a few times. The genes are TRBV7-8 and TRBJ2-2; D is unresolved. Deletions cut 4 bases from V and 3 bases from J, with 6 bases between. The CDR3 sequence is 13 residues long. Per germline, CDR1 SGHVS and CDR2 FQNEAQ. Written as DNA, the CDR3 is TGTGCCAGCAGCTCACAGTACACCGGGGAGCTGTTTTTT. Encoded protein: CASSSQYTGELFF.

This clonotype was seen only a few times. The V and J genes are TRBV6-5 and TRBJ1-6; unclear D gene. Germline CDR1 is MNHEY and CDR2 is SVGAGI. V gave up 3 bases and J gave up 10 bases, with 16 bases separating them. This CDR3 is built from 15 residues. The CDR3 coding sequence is TGTGCCAGCAGTTATAGCGGACCGGAGGGCTCACCCCTCCACTTT. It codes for CASSYSGPEGSPLHF.

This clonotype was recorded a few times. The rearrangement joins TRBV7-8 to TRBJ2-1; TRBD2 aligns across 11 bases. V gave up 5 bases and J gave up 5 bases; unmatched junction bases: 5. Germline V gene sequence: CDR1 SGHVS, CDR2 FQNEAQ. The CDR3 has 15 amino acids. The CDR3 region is CASSQLAGDNNEQFF. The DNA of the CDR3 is TGTGCCAGCAGCCAACTAGCGGGGGATAACAATGAGCAGTTCTTC.

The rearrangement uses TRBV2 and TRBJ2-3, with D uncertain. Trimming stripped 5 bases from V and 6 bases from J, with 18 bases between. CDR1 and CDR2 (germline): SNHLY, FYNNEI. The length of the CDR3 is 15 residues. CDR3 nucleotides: TGTGCCAGCAGTAGCGAATTACTCACGTGGGATACGCAGTATTTT. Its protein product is CASSSELLTWDTQYF.

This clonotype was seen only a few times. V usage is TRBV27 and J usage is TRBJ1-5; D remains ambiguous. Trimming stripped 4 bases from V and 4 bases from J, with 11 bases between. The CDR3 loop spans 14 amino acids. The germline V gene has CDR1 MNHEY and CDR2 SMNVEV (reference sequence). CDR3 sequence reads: CASSSLRVNQPQHF. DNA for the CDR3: TGTGCCAGCAGTTCATTGCGGGTGAATCAGCCCCAGCATTTT.

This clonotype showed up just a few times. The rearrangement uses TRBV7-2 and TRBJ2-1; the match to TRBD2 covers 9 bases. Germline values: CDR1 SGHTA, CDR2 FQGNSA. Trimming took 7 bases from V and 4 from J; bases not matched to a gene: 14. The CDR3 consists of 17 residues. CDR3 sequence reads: CASTLAGRGGRYNEQFF. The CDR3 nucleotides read TGTGCCAGCACCCTAGCGGGGCGGGGAGGGAGGTACAATGAGCAGTTCTTC.

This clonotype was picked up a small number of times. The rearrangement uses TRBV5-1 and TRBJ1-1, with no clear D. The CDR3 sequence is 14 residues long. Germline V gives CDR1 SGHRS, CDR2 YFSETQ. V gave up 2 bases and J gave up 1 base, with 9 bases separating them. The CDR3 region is CASSFGTSNTEAFF. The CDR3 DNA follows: TGCGCCAGCAGCTTCGGCACATCGAACACTGAAGCTTTCTTT.

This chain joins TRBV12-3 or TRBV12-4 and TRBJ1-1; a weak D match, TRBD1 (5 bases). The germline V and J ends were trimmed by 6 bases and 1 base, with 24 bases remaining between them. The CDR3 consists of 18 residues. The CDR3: CASSSSGGGYRKNTEAFF. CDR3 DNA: TGTGCCAGCAGCTCCTCGGGGGGGGGTTATAGAAAGAACACTGAAGCTTTCTTT.

DNA of the CDR3: TGTGCCAGCAGCCCAGTCGGGTTGGGTGGGCTGAAGTACAATGAGCAGTTCTTC. It is translated as CASSPVGLGGLKYNEQFF. V and J are TRBV11-1 and TRBJ2-1, with D hard to call. Trimming shortened V by 5 bases and J by 4 bases, and 24 bases separated the two germline ends. There are 18 residues in the CDR3. Germline CDR1 SGHAT, CDR2 FQDESV (reference sequence). The full variable domain, its missing parts supplied by reference TRBV11-1 and TRBJ2-1, is EAEVAQSPRYKITEKSQAVAFWCDPISGHATLYWYRQILGQGPELLVQFQDESVVDDSQLPKDRFSAERLKGVDSTLKIQPAELGDSAMYLCASSPVGLGGLKYNEQFFGPGTRLTVL.

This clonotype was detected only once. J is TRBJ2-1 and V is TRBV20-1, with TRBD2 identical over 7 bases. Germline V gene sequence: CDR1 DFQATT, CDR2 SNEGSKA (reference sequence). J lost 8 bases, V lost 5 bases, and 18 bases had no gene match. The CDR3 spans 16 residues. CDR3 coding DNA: TGCAGTGCTGAGAAATACCGGGACTACTGGGTTGATGAGCAGTTCTTC. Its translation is CSAEKYRDYWVDEQFF.

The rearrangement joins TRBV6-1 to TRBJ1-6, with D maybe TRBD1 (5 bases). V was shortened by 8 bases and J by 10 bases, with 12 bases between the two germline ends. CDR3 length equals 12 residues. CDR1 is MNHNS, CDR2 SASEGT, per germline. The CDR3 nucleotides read TGTGCCAGCGGGAGGGGATGGTCACCCCTCCACTTT. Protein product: CASGRGWSPLHF.

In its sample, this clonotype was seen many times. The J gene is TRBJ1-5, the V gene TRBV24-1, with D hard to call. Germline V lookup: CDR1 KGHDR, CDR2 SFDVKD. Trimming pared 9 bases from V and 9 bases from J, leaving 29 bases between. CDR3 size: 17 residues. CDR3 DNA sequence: TGTGCCACCGGCACTGTGAGGTCATCGGCCGCTTTTCGGCCCCAGCATTTT. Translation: CATGTVRSSAAFRPQHF.

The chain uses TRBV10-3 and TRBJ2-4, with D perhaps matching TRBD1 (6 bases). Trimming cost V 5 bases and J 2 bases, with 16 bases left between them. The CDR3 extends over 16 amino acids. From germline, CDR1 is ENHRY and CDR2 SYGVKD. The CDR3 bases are TGTGCCATCAGTCCTGGACCCACAGGGACCAAAAACATTCAGTACTTC. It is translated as CAISPGPTGTKNIQYF.

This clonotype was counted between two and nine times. CDR3 bases: TGTGCCAGCAGCTCTCGGGACACTGATCGCTCCTATAATTCACCCCTCCACTTT. Translated: CASSSRDTDRSYNSPLHF. The rearrangement links TRBV5-6 to TRBJ1-6, with a tentative D call TRBD1 (6 bases). With 3 bases removed from V and 0 bases from J, the gap between germline ends came to 16 bases. Germline lookup yields CDR1 SGHDT and CDR2 YYEEEE. The CDR3 length is 18 residues.

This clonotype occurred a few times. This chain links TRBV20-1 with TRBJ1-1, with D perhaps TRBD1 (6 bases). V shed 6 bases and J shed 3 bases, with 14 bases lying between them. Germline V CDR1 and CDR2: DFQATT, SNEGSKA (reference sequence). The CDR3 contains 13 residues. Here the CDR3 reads CSAPGQRDTEAFF. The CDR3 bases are TGCAGTGCCCCCGGACAGCGGGACACTGAAGCTTTCTTT.

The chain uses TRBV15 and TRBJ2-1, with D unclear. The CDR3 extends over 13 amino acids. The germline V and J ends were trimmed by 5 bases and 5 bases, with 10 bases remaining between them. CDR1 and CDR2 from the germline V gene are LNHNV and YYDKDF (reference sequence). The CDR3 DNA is TGTGCCACCAGCGCTGTAGGGAACAATGAGCAGTTCTTC. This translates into CATSAVGNNEQFF.